Listed below are T cell receptor beta chains from one sample, sequenced in a study of glioma-infiltrating T cells. One entry per CDR3 protein, called by TCRdb with MiXCR from the multiplex PCR reads. The table shows around 350,000 distinct CDR3 sequences, with more than 35% occurring only once. Material for sequencing was glioma tissue, nonneoplastic brain tissue, or PBMCs (not recorded which). The receptors derive from a human donor with low-grade glioma or glioblastoma, undergoing nonglioma brain surgery, or in good health (not recorded which). Both conserved end residues are part of each CDR3. The order of the fields is J gene, clone size, V gene, D gene, CDR3 DNA, CDR3 protein. The D gene is left open where the match is weak. Clone size is stated in some rows and not others, as once, few, many or a class when expanded.

J gene: TRBJ2-7; clone size: once; V gene: TRBV19; D gene: TRBD2; CDR3 DNA: TGTGCCAGTAGTGACGGGAGGCACTCCTACGAGCAGTACTTC; CDR3 protein: CASSDGRHSYEQYF
J gene: TRBJ2-7; clone size: NA; V gene: TRBV7-9; D gene: TRBD1; CDR3 DNA: TGTGCCAGCAGCCTTGGGACAGCCGAGCAGTACTTC; CDR3 protein: CASSLGTAEQYF
J gene: TRBJ2-5; clone size: few; V gene: TRBV20-1; D gene: NA; CDR3 DNA: TGCAGTGCTGGCCCCGGGGGTGGTAGAGAGACCCAGTACTTC; CDR3 protein: CSAGPGGGRETQYF
J gene: TRBJ2-3; clone size: many; V gene: TRBV7-9; D gene: NA; CDR3 DNA: TGTGCCAGCAGCTTTAGCGGCGATACGCAGTATTTT; CDR3 protein: CASSFSGDTQYF
J gene: TRBJ2-7; clone size: NA; V gene: TRBV20-1; D gene: TRBD2; CDR3 DNA: TGCAGTGCTAGAGGGGCCGAGCGGGGGGGAAACTACGAGCAGTACTTC; CDR3 protein: CSARGAERGGNYEQYF
J gene: TRBJ2-1; clone size: few; V gene: TRBV18; D gene: NA; CDR3 DNA: TGTGCCAGCTCACCAGCCGGAAGCTCCTACAATGAGCAGTTCTTC; CDR3 protein: CASSPAGSSYNEQFF
J gene: TRBJ2-1; clone size: many; V gene: TRBV15; D gene: NA; CDR3 DNA: TGTGCCACCAGCAGAGCAAGTCTACCCTACAATGAGCAGTTCTTC; CDR3 protein: CATSRASLPYNEQFF
J gene: TRBJ2-3; clone size: many; V gene: TRBV28; D gene: TRBD1; CDR3 DNA: TGTGCCAGCAGTCCAGGACAGGGTTACACAGATACGCAGTATTTT; CDR3 protein: CASSPGQGYTDTQYF
J gene: TRBJ1-4; clone size: many; V gene: TRBV28; D gene: NA; CDR3 DNA: TGTGCCAGCAGCGGGGTCTGGGGGGAAAAACTGTTTTTT; CDR3 protein: CASSGVWGEKLFF
J gene: TRBJ1-5; clone size: NA; V gene: TRBV5-1; D gene: NA; CDR3 DNA: TGCGCCAGCAGCTTGACGGGGGTAAACAATCAGCCCCAGCATTTT; CDR3 protein: CASSLTGVNNQPQHF
J gene: TRBJ2-7; clone size: NA; V gene: TRBV7-2; D gene: TRBD1; CDR3 DNA: TGTGCCAGCAGTTCCGACTTCATTACAGGGGGCAAATTTCCCTACAAGCAGTACTTC; CDR3 protein: CASSSDFITGGKFPYKQYF
J gene: TRBJ2-2; clone size: NA; V gene: TRBV6-2/TRBV6-3; D gene: TRBD1; CDR3 DNA: TGTGCCAGCAGTTACCCAGGGGGCAACACCGGGGAGCTGTTTTTT; CDR3 protein: CASSYPGGNTGELFF
J gene: TRBJ2-7; clone size: NA; V gene: TRBV18; D gene: NA; CDR3 DNA: TGTGCCAGCTCACCACCCGGACAGCCCTACGAGCAGCACTTC; CDR3 protein: CASSPPGQPYEQHF
J gene: TRBJ1-3; clone size: NA; V gene: TRBV20-1; D gene: NA; CDR3 DNA: TGCAGTGCTAGAGATCGGAGCTCTGGAAACACCATATATTTT; CDR3 protein: CSARDRSSGNTIYF
J gene: TRBJ2-7; clone size: many; V gene: TRBV7-2; D gene: TRBD1; CDR3 DNA: TGTGCCAGCAGCTTAGCGCGGACAGGCGAGCAGTACTTC; CDR3 protein: CASSLARTGEQYF
J gene: TRBJ2-1; clone size: NA; V gene: TRBV5-1; D gene: NA; CDR3 DNA: TGCGCCAGCAGCTTCCTTGAAAGAAGCTCCTACAATGAGCAGTTCTTC; CDR3 protein: CASSFLERSSYNEQFF
J gene: TRBJ2-7; clone size: many; V gene: TRBV27; D gene: NA; CDR3 DNA: TGTGCCAGCGCCCGAGGATACGAGCAGTACTTC; CDR3 protein: CASARGYEQYF
J gene: TRBJ1-1; clone size: NA; V gene: TRBV10-3; D gene: NA; CDR3 DNA: TGTGCCATCAGTGAGTCAGGGGGAGCTTTCTTT; CDR3 protein: CAISESGGAFF
J gene: TRBJ2-2; clone size: NA; V gene: TRBV7-2; D gene: TRBD2; CDR3 DNA: TGTGCCAGCAGCTTAGCGGCGGGAGCGAACACCGGGGAGCTGTTTTTT; CDR3 protein: CASSLAAGANTGELFF
J gene: TRBJ2-1; clone size: NA; V gene: TRBV27; D gene: TRBD2; CDR3 DNA: TGTGCCAGCAGTCCGCTTGGGACTAGCGGATACAATGAGCAGTTCTTC; CDR3 protein: CASSPLGTSGYNEQFF
J gene: TRBJ2-7; clone size: few; V gene: TRBV7-2; D gene: NA; CDR3 DNA: TGTGCCAGCAGCTTAGCGAGTTTGTGGGACAAGGGCGCCTACGAGCAGTACTTC; CDR3 protein: CASSLASLWDKGAYEQYF
J gene: TRBJ1-1; clone size: many; V gene: TRBV20-1; D gene: TRBD1; CDR3 DNA: TGCAGTGCTAGCCGGGACAGGGGCACTGAAGCTTTCTTT; CDR3 protein: CSASRDRGTEAFF
J gene: TRBJ2-1; clone size: NA; V gene: TRBV7-2; D gene: NA; CDR3 DNA: TGTGCCAGCAGACGAGTGGGTAGCTCCTACAATGAGCAGTTCTTC; CDR3 protein: CASRRVGSSYNEQFF
J gene: TRBJ1-4; clone size: many; V gene: TRBV3-1; D gene: NA; CDR3 DNA: TGTGCCAGCAGCTTCCGACGGGATGAAAAACTGTTTTTT; CDR3 protein: CASSFRRDEKLFF
J gene: TRBJ2-3; clone size: many; V gene: TRBV20-1; D gene: TRBD1; CDR3 DNA: TGCAGTGCCAGGACAGGGAAAGGCACAGATACGCAGTATTTT; CDR3 protein: CSARTGKGTDTQYF
J gene: TRBJ2-1; clone size: many; V gene: TRBV20-1; D gene: TRBD2; CDR3 DNA: TGCAGTGCCCCCACTAGCGGGAGGCCCAATGAGCAGTTCTTC; CDR3 protein: CSAPTSGRPNEQFF
J gene: TRBJ1-3; clone size: NA; V gene: TRBV4-1; D gene: NA; CDR3 DNA: TGCGCCAGCAGCCAGTCGGGACGTCCGAGCTCTGGAAACTCCATATATTTT; CDR3 protein: CASSQSGRPSSGNSIYF
J gene: TRBJ2-1; clone size: NA; V gene: TRBV7-2; D gene: NA; CDR3 DNA: TGTGCCAGCAGCCCAGCCGGGTACGATGAGCAGTTCTTC; CDR3 protein: CASSPAGYDEQFF
J gene: TRBJ2-7; clone size: NA; V gene: TRBV3-1; D gene: NA; CDR3 DNA: TGTGCCAGCAGCCCAGGAGGACCAGGGGAATATCGGTACGAGCAGTACTTC; CDR3 protein: CASSPGGPGEYRYEQYF
J gene: TRBJ2-1; clone size: NA; V gene: TRBV15; D gene: NA; CDR3 DNA: TGTGCCACCAGCAGCCCCCTTTATGGCGAGAGCCGTGGCTTCTACAATGAGCAGTTCTTC; CDR3 protein: CATSSPLYGESRGFYNEQFF
J gene: TRBJ2-1; clone size: NA; V gene: TRBV4-2; D gene: NA; CDR3 DNA: TGTGCCAGCAGCCAAGAGACAGACAATGAGCAGTTCTTC; CDR3 protein: CASSQETDNEQFF
J gene: TRBJ2-3; clone size: NA; V gene: TRBV4-3; D gene: TRBD2; CDR3 DNA: TGCGCCAGCAGCCTTAGCGGGATTAGCACAGATACGCAGTATTTT; CDR3 protein: CASSLSGISTDTQYF
J gene: TRBJ2-7; clone size: NA; V gene: TRBV12-3/TRBV12-4; D gene: NA; CDR3 DNA: TGTGCCAGCAACCTACTCGGACGGAGTTCCTACGAGCAGTACTTC; CDR3 protein: CASNLLGRSSYEQYF